This T cell receptor (beta chain) was documented in a study of T cell repertoires in cytomegalovirus infection. Study-level background: An indication of both CMV infection and matching HLA type came from public TCR beta signatures.

General study points: Within the response measured ex vivo, HLA-C-restricted CMV-specific TCR beta clonotypes were dominant. Pooled public TCR beta family frequency picked out CMV carriers with the relevant HLA.

This CDR3 comprises 13 residues. The germline CDR1 and CDR2 sequences are SGHTA and FQGNSA. The V gene end was trimmed by 3 bases and the J gene end by 6 bases; junction bases not matched to a gene: 4. TCRdb recomputed calls from the reads with MiXCR, one row per CDR3 protein. The sample consists of around 70,000 distinct CDR3 sequences, over 3.5% of them appearing once. This clonotype has ten or more counts. Its antigen remains unknown. V is TRBV7-2 and J is TRBJ1-2, with 7 bases fitting TRBD1. This receptor was obtained from a human donor in good health (CMV status not recorded). Some clones in this sample may be carry-over from other donors' samples. Sequencing was carried out using PBMCs. The CDR3 reads CASSFDRADGYTF. CDR3 coding DNA: TGTGCCAGCAGCTTCGACAGGGCGGATGGCTACACCTTC.